This passage covers 27 T cell receptor beta chains from one sample sequenced in a study of PD-L1 blockade in urothelial cancer. Produced via immunoSEQ multiplex PCR; TCRdb's table is partial and in-frame only. The profile shows about 130,000 clones, roughly 88% of them singletons. Time point meaning: peripheral blood 6 weeks after treatment start. Material: PBMCs, obtained around atezolizumab (anti-PD-L1) treatment. Receptor source: a middle-aged man with urothelial cancer.

The chain carries TRBV9 and TRBJ2-1; 10 bases fit TRBD2. This CDR3 has 15 amino acids. Germline loops: CDR1 SGDLS, CDR2 YYNGEE. The V and J ends lost 0 bases and 8 bases, in that order; junction bases with no gene match: 5. The CDR3 region is CASSVGASGSYEQFF. Written as DNA, the CDR3 is TGTGCCAGCAGCGTAGGCGCTAGCGGGAGTTATGAGCAGTTCTTC. The whole variable domain, remainder taken from reference TRBV9 and TRBJ2-1, is DSGVTQTPKHLITATGQRVTLRCSPRSGDLSVYWYQQSLDQGLQFLIQYYNGEERAKGNILERFSAQQFPDLHSELNLSSLELGDSALYFCASSVGASGSYEQFFGPGTRLTVL.

The chain uses TRBV2 and TRBJ2-7, with TRBD2 identical over 7 bases. Germline loops: CDR1 SNHLY, CDR2 FYNNEI. The CDR3 consists of 14 residues. V gave up 3 bases and J gave up 2 bases; unmatched junction bases: 4. DNA for the CDR3: TGTGCCAGCAGTGAGGGACGGGAGGCCTACGAGCAGTACTTC. As protein: CASSEGREAYEQYF.

CDR3 bases: TGTGCCAGCAGTGACACACGACAGAGTACCAGGCACATCAACCACACTGAAGCTTTCTTT. Amino acid sequence: CASSDTRQSTRHINHTEAFF. The V and J genes are TRBV6-4 and TRBJ1-1; TRBD1 is a possible D gene (5 bases). Germline assignment: CDR1 MRHNA and CDR2 SNTAGT. The CDR3 spans 20 residues. The V end lost 2 bases, the J end lost 3 bases, and 28 bases lay between the germline ends.

The chain has TRBV18 and TRBJ2-1; possibly TRBD2 for D (6 bases). Looked up from germline, CDR1 is KGHSH and CDR2 is LQKENI. V lost 4 bases and J 15 bases, leaving 16 bases between the germline ends. This CDR3 region has 12 residues. The CDR3 reads CASSQNRDSSFF. The CDR3 coding sequence is TGTGCCAGCTCACAGAATCGGGACTCTTCGTTCTTC.

In this sample, this clone turned up a few times. The chain couples TRBV4-1 to TRBJ1-2; no definite D call. The CDR3 has 12 residues. Germline V gives CDR1 MGHRA, CDR2 YSYEKL. Trimming removed 5 bases at V and 8 bases at J, with 12 bases between. CDR3 bases: TGCGCCAGCAGCGCCCGCATGGAGGGCTACACCTTC. Protein: CASSARMEGYTF.

The V call is TRBV7-2, the J call TRBJ2-7; 9 positions match TRBD2. This CDR3 is built from 13 residues. With 3 bases clipped from V and 4 bases from J, the junction kept 1 base outside the gene matches. The germline gives CDR1 SGHTA, CDR2 FQGNSA. In nucleotides, the CDR3 is TGTGCCAGCAGCTTGGCGGGGGGGTACGAGCAGTACTTC. This translates into CASSLAGGYEQYF.

The chain carries TRBV19 and TRBJ2-1, with 14 bases that match TRBD2. This CDR3 contains 20 residues. J lost 3 bases, V lost 6 bases, and 16 bases had no gene match. CDR1 is LNHDA, CDR2 SQIVND, per germline (reference sequence). CDR3 sequence reads: CASSRGTSGRWAQNYNEQFF. CDR3 coding DNA: TGTGCCAGTAGCCGCGGGACTAGCGGGAGATGGGCACAAAACTACAATGAGCAGTTCTTC.

The chain recombines TRBV7-9 with TRBJ2-1; TRBD2 agrees at 14 bases. Germline CDR1 SEHNR, CDR2 FQNEAQ (reference sequence). The CDR3 contains 15 residues. V trimming: 5 bases; J trimming: 9 bases; junction bases outside the gene matches: 6. CDR3: CASSQRLAGGFEQFF. CDR3 nucleotides: TGTGCCAGCAGCCAGAGACTAGCGGGAGGGTTTGAGCAGTTCTTC. The entire variable domain, with the rest obtained from reference TRBV7-9 and TRBJ2-1, is as follows: DTGVSQNPRHKITKRGQNVTFRCDPISEHNRLYWYRQTLGQGPEFLTYFQNEAQLEKSRLLSDRFSAERPKGSFSTLEIQRTEQGDSAMYLCASSQRLAGGFEQFFGPGTRLTVL.

This clone showed up just once. The chain links TRBV7-3 to TRBJ1-2; 7 positions agree with TRBD1. The CDR3 length is 14 residues. CDR1 is SGHTA, CDR2 FQGTGA, per germline. After removal of 1 base from V and 4 bases from J, the junction contained 3 bases not matched to a gene. The CDR3 spells CASSLNGDSYGYTF. The DNA for the CDR3 is TGTGCCAGCAGCTTAAATGGGGACAGCTATGGCTACACCTTC.

This chain connects TRBV2 to TRBJ1-5; D uncertain. The germline CDR1 and CDR2 sequences are SNHLY and FYNNEI. V was shortened by 3 bases and J by 2 bases, with 2 bases between the two germline ends. There are 12 residues in the CDR3. CDR3 region: CASSDGNQPQHF. The CDR3 nucleotides are TGTGCCAGCAGTGACGGCAATCAGCCCCAGCATTTT.

This clone was counted once. CDR3 residues: CASSGVGVFYNEQFF. Here the CDR3 DNA reads TGTGCCAGCAGTGGAGTCGGGGTCTTCTACAATGAGCAGTTCTTC. J is TRBJ2-1 and V is TRBV2, with D perhaps matching TRBD2 (5 bases). Deletions cut 4 bases from V and 3 bases from J, with 13 bases between. CDR1 and CDR2 from the germline V gene are SNHLY and FYNNEI. The CDR3 runs to 15 residues.

The chain combines TRBV4-1 with TRBJ2-7; 8 nucleotides match TRBD2. Per germline, CDR1 MGHRA and CDR2 YSYEKL. Trimming removed 0 bases from V and 2 bases from J; junction bases left unmatched: 6. CDR3 size: 16 residues. This CDR3 is CASSQESLAGTYEQYF. The DNA of the CDR3 is TGCGCCAGCAGCCAAGAAAGTCTAGCGGGTACCTACGAGCAGTACTTC.

The gene calls are TRBV19 and TRBJ2-7, with 9 nucleotides matching TRBD1. Losses at the gene ends were 3 bases for V and 1 base for J; bases not matched to a gene: 4. CDR3 size: 15 residues. Germline CDR1 is LNHDA and CDR2 is SQIVND (reference sequence). For the CDR3, the DNA is TGTGCCAGTAGTATTGGACAGGGGCTATCCTACGAGCAGTACTTC. This translates into CASSIGQGLSYEQYF.

J is TRBJ1-4 and V is TRBV9, with D possibly matching TRBD1 (5 bases). There are 14 residues in the CDR3. V was cut by 0 bases and J by 5 bases, with 8 bases left in between. CDR1 and CDR2 from the germline V gene are SGDLS and YYNGEE. The CDR3 DNA is TGTGCCAGCAGCGTAGGGGGGGGAAATGAAAAACTGTTTTTT. Its translation: CASSVGGGNEKLFF. The full variable domain, in which reference TRBV9 and TRBJ1-4 provide the parts outside the CDR3, is DSGVTQTPKHLITATGQRVTLRCSPRSGDLSVYWYQQSLDQGLQFLIQYYNGEERAKGNILERFSAQQFPDLHSELNLSSLELGDSALYFCASSVGGGNEKLFFGSGTQLSVL.

The chain employs TRBV6-6 and TRBJ1-5; D is perhaps TRBD1 (5 bases). The V end lost 4 bases, the J end lost 7 bases, and 14 bases lay between the germline ends. The CDR3 totals 14 residues. CDR1 and CDR2 (germline): MNHNY, SVGAGI (reference sequence). The CDR3 region is CASSFTGVMQPQHF. The CDR3 DNA is TGTGCCAGCAGTTTTACAGGAGTAATGCAGCCCCAGCATTTT.

CDR3 bases: TGCGCCAGCAGCGGCGCGACAGGGGGCCCTTCCGTAACTGAAGCTTTCTTT. Amino acids: CASSGATGGPSVTEAFF. This chain joins TRBV5-1 and TRBJ1-1, with 10 bases fitting TRBD1. CDR1 SGHRS and CDR2 YFSETQ come from the germline V gene. The J segment lost 5 bases and the V segment lost 4 bases, leaving 14 bases of the junction unmatched. This CDR3 spans 17 amino acids.

V and J are TRBV18 and TRBJ1-5, with TRBD1 identical over 8 bases. The germline V gene encodes CDR1 KGHSH and CDR2 LQKENI. J was trimmed by 6 bases and V by 1 base; bases with no gene match: 5. The CDR3 has 15 amino acids. The CDR3 region has the DNA TGTGCCAGCTCACCACGGGGACAGGTTTCTCAGCCCCAGCATTTT. Its protein product is CASSPRGQVSQPQHF.

The chain links TRBV2 to TRBJ2-7; 10 positions agree with TRBD2. The junction had 6 bases not matched to a gene; V was cut back by 5 bases and J by 2 bases. From germline, CDR1 is SNHLY and CDR2 FYNNEI. This CDR3 has 15 residues. CDR3 amino acids: CASSPRLAGAYEQYF. CDR3 DNA sequence: TGTGCCAGCAGTCCCCGACTAGCGGGCGCCTACGAGCAGTACTTC.

The chain has TRBV7-8 and TRBJ2-5; D possibly corresponds to TRBD2 (7 bases). Germline assignment: CDR1 SGHVS and CDR2 FQNEAQ. Trimming shortened V by 4 bases and J by 1 base, and 22 bases separated the two germline ends. The CDR3 is 18 residues long. The CDR3 sequence is CASSSGRLSGTIQETQYF. The CDR3 nucleotides are TGTGCCAGCAGCTCTGGACGTTTAAGCGGGACAATCCAAGAGACCCAGTACTTC.

The gene calls are TRBV9 and TRBJ1-6, with TRBD1 matching 10 bases. CDR1 is SGDLS and CDR2 is YYNGEE in the germline V gene. Trimming at V came to 3 bases and at J to 9 bases, leaving 6 bases not matched to a gene. The length of the CDR3 is 15 residues. CDR3 in amino acids: CASSAAGQGTSPLHF. CDR3 nucleotides: TGTGCCAGCAGCGCAGCGGGACAGGGGACTTCACCCCTCCACTTT.

The V and J genes are TRBV7-8 and TRBJ2-7; 8 nucleotides match TRBD1. CDR3 length equals 16 residues. Germline V gene lookup returns CDR1 SGHVS and CDR2 FQNEAQ. V gave up 1 base and J gave up 0 bases; unmatched junction bases: 5. The CDR3 DNA reads as TGTGCCAGCAGCTTAGTCGGGACAGGACCCTCCTACGAGCAGTACTTC. Residues: CASSLVGTGPSYEQYF.

The genes are TRBV5-6 and TRBJ1-2; D call uncertain. Germline assignment: CDR1 SGHDT and CDR2 YYEEEE. The CDR3 sequence is 13 residues long. The germline V and J ends were trimmed by 4 bases and 3 bases, with 10 bases remaining between them. The CDR3 reads CASSPRAHYGYTF. In DNA, the CDR3 is TGTGCCAGCAGCCCGAGGGCCCACTATGGCTACACCTTC.

The DNA of the CDR3 is TGTGCCAGTCGTGGACTCTCCTACAATGAGCAGTTCTTC. Translating gives CASRGLSYNEQFF. The gene calls are TRBV19 and TRBJ2-1; a weak D match, TRBD2 (5 bases). The CDR3 is 13 amino acids. The germline V and J ends were trimmed by 8 bases and 0 bases, with 8 bases remaining between them. Germline CDR1 and CDR2: LNHDA and SQIVND (reference sequence).

The gene calls are TRBV5-1 and TRBJ1-6; D is unclear. Trimming removed 2 bases at V and 5 bases at J, with 5 bases between. This CDR3 contains 13 residues. In germline, CDR1 is SGHRS, CDR2 YFSETQ. As DNA, the CDR3 is TGCGCCAGCAGCTTACAAGATAATTCACCCCTCCACTTT. As protein: CASSLQDNSPLHF.

This chain uses TRBV30 with TRBJ1-5; D is uncertain. V was trimmed by 1 base and J by 0 bases, leaving 4 bases between them. The germline gives CDR1 GTSNPN, CDR2 SVGIG (reference sequence). CDR3 size: 13 residues. The CDR3 nucleotides are TGTGCCTGGAGTGAGAGTAGCAATCAGCCCCAGCATTTT. Amino acid sequence: CAWSESSNQPQHF. The full variable domain, with the rest looked up from reference TRBV30 and TRBJ1-5, is SQTIHQWPATLVQPVGSPLSLECTVEGTSNPNLYWYRQAAGRGLQLLFYSVGIGQISSEVPQNLSASRPQDRQFILSSKKLLLSDSGFYLCAWSESSNQPQHFGDGTRLSIL.

This rearrangement joins TRBV5-5 to TRBJ1-1, with unresolved D. Germline V gene sequence: CDR1 SGHKS, CDR2 YYEKEE (reference sequence). V was pared by 0 bases and J by 11 bases, with 14 bases between. This CDR3 has 13 amino acids. The CDR3 DNA sequence: TGTGCCAGCAGCTTGGGCAGGCGAAACGAGGCTTTCTTT. Its translation is CASSLGRRNEAFF. Looking up the rest from reference TRBV5-5 and TRBJ1-1 gives the full variable domain: DAGVTQSPTHLIKTRGQQVTLRCSPISGHKSVSWYQQVLGQGPQFIFQYYEKEERGRGNFPDRFSARQFPNYSSELNVNALLLGDSALYLCASSLGRRNEAFFGQGTRLTVV.

This clone was detected once. The V gene is TRBV19, the J gene TRBJ2-5; possibly TRBD1 for D (5 bases). Germline CDR1 and CDR2: LNHDA and SQIVND (reference sequence). V was clipped by 6 bases and J by 4 bases, with 6 bases between them. The CDR3 runs 11 residues. CDR3 DNA sequence: TGTGCCAGTAGCCAGGGAGAGACCCAGTACTTC. Translation: CASSQGETQYF.